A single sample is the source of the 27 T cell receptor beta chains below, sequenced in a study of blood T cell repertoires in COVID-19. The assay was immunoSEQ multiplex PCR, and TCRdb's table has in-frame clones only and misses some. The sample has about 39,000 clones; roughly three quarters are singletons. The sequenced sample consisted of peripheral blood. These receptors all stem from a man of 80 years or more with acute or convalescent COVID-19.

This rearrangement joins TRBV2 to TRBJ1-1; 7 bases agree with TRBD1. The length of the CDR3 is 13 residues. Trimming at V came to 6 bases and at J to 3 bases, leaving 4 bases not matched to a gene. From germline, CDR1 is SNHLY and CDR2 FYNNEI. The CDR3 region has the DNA TGTGCCAGCAGCCGGGACAGCTACACTGAAGCTTTCTTT. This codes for CASSRDSYTEAFF.

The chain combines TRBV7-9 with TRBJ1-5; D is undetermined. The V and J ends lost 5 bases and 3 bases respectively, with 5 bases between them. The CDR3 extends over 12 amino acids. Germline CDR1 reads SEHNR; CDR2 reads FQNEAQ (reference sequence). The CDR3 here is CASSRDNQPQHF. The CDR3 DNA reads TGTGCCAGCAGCCGGGACAATCAGCCCCAGCATTTT.

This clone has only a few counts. The CDR3 sequence is CASSLALRGYEQYF. CDR3 in DNA: TGTGCCAGCAGCTTGGCCCTCCGGGGTTACGAGCAGTACTTC. J is TRBJ2-7 and V is TRBV5-5; D is possibly TRBD2 (5 bases). The CDR3 has 14 amino acids. Trimming removed 0 bases from V and 4 bases from J, with 11 bases in between. Germline values: CDR1 SGHKS, CDR2 YYEKEE (reference sequence).

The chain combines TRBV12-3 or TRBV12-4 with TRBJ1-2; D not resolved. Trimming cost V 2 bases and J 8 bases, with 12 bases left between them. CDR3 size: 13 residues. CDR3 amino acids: CASSLNFDGGYTF. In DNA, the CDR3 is TGTGCCAGCAGTTTAAACTTCGACGGGGGCTACACCTTC.

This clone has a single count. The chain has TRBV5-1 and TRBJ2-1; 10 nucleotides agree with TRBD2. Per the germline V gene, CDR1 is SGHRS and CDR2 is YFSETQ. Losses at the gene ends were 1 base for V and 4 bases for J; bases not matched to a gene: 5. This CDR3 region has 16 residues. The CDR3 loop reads CASSLSGTSEYNEQFF. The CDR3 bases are TGCGCCAGCAGCTTGTCCGGGACTAGCGAATACAATGAGCAGTTCTTC.

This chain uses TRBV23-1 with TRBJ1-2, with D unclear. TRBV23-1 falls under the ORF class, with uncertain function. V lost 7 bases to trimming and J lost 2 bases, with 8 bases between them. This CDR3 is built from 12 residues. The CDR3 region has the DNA TGCGCCAGCATGGGCAGAAACTATGGCTACACCTTC. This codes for CASMGRNYGYTF.

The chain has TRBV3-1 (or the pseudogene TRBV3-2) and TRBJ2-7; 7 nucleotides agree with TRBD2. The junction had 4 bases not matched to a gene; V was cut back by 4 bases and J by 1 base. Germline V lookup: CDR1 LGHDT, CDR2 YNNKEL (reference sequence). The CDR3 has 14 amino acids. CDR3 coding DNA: TGTGCCAGCAGCCGGGAGGGCGCGTCCTACGAGCAGTACTTC. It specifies CASSREGASYEQYF.

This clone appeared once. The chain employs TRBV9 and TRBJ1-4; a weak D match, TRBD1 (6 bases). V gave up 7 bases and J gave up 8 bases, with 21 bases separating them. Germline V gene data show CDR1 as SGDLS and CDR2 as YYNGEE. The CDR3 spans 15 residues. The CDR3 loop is CASAPGRGAGEKLFF. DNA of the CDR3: TGTGCCAGCGCCCCCGGGAGGGGGGCCGGGGAAAAACTGTTTTTT.

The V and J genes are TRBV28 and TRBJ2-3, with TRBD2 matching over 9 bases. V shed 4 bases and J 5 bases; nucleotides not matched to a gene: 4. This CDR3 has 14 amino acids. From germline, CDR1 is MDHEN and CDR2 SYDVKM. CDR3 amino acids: CASSSAGGVDTQYF. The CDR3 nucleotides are TGTGCCAGCAGTTCAGCGGGAGGAGTAGATACGCAGTATTTT.

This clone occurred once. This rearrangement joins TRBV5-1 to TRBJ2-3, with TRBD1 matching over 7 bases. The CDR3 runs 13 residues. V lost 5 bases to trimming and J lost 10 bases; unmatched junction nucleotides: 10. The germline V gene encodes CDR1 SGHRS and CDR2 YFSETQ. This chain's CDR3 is CASRPTGESPQYF. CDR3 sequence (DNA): TGCGCCAGCAGACCTACAGGGGAATCGCCGCAGTATTTT.

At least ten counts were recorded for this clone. The CDR3 DNA is TGCGCCAGCAGCCAAGTCGGACTAGCGGGGAAAAAAAGCTCCTACAATGAGCAGTTCTTC. Protein sequence: CASSQVGLAGKKSSYNEQFF. The chain couples TRBV4-1 to TRBJ2-1; TRBD2 matches 12 bases. Germline assignment: CDR1 MGHRA and CDR2 YSYEKL. The ends lost 1 base at V and 0 bases at J; junction bases unmatched: 10. CDR3 length equals 20 residues.

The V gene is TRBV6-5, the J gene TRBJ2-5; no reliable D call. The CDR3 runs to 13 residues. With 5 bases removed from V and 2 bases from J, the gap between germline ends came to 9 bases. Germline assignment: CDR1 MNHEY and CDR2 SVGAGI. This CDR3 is CASSRAWQETQYF. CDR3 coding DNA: TGTGCCAGCAGTAGAGCCTGGCAAGAGACCCAGTACTTC.

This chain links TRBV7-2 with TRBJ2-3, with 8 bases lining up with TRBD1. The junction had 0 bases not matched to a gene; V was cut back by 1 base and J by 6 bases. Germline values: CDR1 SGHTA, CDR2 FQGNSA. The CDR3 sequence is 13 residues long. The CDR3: CASSLGQGDTQYF. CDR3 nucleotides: TGTGCCAGCAGCTTAGGACAGGGGGATACGCAGTATTTT.

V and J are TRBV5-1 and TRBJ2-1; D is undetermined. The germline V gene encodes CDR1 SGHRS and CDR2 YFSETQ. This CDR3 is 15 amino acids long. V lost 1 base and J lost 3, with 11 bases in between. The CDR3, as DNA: TGCGCCAGCAGCTTGCGACACTCACTCTACAATGAGCAGTTCTTC. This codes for CASSLRHSLYNEQFF.

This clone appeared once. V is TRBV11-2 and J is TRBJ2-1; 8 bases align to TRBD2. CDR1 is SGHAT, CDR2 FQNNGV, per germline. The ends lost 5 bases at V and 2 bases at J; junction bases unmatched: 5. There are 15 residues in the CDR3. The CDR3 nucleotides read TGTGCCAGCAGCCGTAGCGGGACTACCTACAATGAGCAGTTCTTC. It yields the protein CASSRSGTTYNEQFF.

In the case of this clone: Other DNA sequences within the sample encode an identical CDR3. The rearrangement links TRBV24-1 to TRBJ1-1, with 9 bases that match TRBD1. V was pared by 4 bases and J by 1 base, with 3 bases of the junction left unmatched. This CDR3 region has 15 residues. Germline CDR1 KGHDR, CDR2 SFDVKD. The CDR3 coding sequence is TGTGCCACCAGTGACCCGGGACAGGGGAACACTGAAGCTTTCTTT. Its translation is CATSDPGQGNTEAFF.

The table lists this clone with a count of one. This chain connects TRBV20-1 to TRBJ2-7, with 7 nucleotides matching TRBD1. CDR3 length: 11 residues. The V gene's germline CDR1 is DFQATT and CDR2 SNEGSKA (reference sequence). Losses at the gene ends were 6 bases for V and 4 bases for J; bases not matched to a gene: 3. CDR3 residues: CSATQGYEQYF. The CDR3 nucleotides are TGCAGTGCCACACAGGGGTACGAGCAGTACTTC.

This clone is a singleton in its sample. In DNA form, the CDR3 reads TGTGCCAGCAGCAAAGACGGGACTAACTATGGCTACACCTTC. This translates into CASSKDGTNYGYTF. J is TRBJ1-2 and V is TRBV21-1. TRBV21-1 is a pseudogene. The CDR3 spans 14 residues.

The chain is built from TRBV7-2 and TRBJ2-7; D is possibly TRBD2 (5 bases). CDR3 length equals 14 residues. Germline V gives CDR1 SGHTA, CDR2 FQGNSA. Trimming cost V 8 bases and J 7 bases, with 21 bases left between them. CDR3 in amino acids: CASAPSPGEVEQYF. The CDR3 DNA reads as TGTGCCAGCGCCCCATCACCCGGGGAAGTAGAGCAGTACTTC.

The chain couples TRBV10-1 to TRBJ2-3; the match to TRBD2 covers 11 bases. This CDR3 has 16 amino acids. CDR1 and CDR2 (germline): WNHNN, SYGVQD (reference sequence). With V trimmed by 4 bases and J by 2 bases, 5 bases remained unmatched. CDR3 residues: CASSARLAGPTDTQYF. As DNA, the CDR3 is TGCGCCAGCAGTGCCCGACTAGCGGGACCCACAGATACGCAGTATTTT.

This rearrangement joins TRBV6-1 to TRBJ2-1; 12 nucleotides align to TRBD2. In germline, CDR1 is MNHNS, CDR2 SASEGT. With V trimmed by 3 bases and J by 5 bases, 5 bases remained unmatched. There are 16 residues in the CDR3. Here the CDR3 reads CASSEASGRANNEQFF. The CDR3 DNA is TGTGCCAGCAGTGAGGCTAGCGGGAGGGCTAACAATGAGCAGTTCTTC.

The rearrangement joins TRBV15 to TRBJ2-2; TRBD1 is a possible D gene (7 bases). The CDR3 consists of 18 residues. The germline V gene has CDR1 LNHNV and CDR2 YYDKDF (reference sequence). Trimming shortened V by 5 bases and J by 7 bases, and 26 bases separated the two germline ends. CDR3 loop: CATSLGGRGVSFIGELFF. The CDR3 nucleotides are TGTGCCACCAGCTTGGGGGGCAGGGGGGTATCTTTTATCGGGGAGCTGTTTTTT.

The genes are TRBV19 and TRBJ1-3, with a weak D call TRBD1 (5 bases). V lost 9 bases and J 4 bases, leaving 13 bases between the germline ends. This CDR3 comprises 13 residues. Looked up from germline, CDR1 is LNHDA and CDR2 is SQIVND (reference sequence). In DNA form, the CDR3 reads TGTGCCAGACGAGACAGCCACGGAAACACCATATATTTT. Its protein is CARRDSHGNTIYF. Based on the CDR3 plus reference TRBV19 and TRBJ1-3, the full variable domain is DGGITQSPKYLFRKEGQNVTLSCEQNLNHDAMYWYRQDPGQGLRLIYYSQIVNDFQKGDIAEGYSVSREKKESFPLTVTSAQKNPTAFYLCARRDSHGNTIYFGEGSWLTVV.

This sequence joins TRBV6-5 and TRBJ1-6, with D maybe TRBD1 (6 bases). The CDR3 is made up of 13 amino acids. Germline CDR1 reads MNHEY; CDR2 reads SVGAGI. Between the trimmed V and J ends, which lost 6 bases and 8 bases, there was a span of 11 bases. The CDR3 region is CASRQGRDSPLHF. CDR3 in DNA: TGTGCCAGCAGACAGGGTCGGGATTCACCCCTCCACTTT.

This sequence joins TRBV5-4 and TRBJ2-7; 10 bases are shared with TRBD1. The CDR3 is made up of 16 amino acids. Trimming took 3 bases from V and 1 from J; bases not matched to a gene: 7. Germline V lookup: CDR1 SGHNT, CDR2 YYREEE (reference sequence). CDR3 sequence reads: CASSSQRQGASYEQYF. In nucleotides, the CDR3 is TGTGCCAGCAGCTCCCAGAGACAGGGGGCGTCCTACGAGCAGTACTTC.

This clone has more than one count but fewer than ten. The chain's CDR3 is CASSEVQGIRYNEQFF. The CDR3, as DNA: TGTGCCAGCAGTGAAGTCCAGGGGATAAGGTACAATGAGCAGTTCTTC. V usage is TRBV6-1 and J usage is TRBJ2-1, with a weak D call TRBD1 (6 bases). The CDR3 has 16 residues. V lost 1 base, J lost 4 bases, and 14 bases lay in between. The germline V gene encodes CDR1 MNHNS and CDR2 SASEGT.

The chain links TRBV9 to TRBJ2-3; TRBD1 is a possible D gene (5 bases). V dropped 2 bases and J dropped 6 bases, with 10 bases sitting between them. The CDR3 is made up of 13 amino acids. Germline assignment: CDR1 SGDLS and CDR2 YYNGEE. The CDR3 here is CASSVRVGDTQYF. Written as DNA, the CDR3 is TGTGCCAGCAGCGTCAGGGTGGGGGATACGCAGTATTTT.